These 13 T cell receptor beta chains were sequenced from one sample in a study of cytomegalovirus exposure and HLA in healthy donors. PCR amplification relied on 60 Vbeta primers (plus 13 Jbeta primers). TCRdb's table, derived via immunoSEQ multiplex PCR, lists solely in-frame clones and lacks some. In the table there are some 160,000 clones, around 80% of which are singletons. Sequencing used PBMCs. The receptors stem from a woman between 35 and 50 years old in good health and CMV-seronegative.

V gene TRBV9 combines with J gene TRBJ2-3; 7 nucleotides match TRBD1. With V trimmed by 1 base and J by 0 bases, 5 bases remained unmatched. CDR3 size: 16 residues. Germline CDR1 is SGDLS and CDR2 is YYNGEE. CDR3 coding DNA: TGTGCCAGCAGCGTAAGAACAGGGGCCAGCACAGATACGCAGTATTTT. Translation: CASSVRTGASTDTQYF.

The chain carries TRBV11-2 and TRBJ2-7; 8 positions match TRBD1. Unmatched junction bases numbered 6, after V lost 5 bases and J lost 3 bases. This CDR3 region has 14 residues. Germline lookup yields CDR1 SGHAT and CDR2 FQNNGV. The CDR3 is CASSPRQGIYEQYF. CDR3 bases: TGTGCCAGCAGCCCGAGACAGGGGATCTACGAGCAGTACTTC.

The chain recombines TRBV7-2 with TRBJ2-7, with D tentatively TRBD1 (7 bases). The V and J ends lost 7 bases and 3 bases respectively, with 16 bases between them. The CDR3 length is 14 residues. Germline V gives CDR1 SGHTA, CDR2 FQGNSA. The CDR3 nucleotides are TGTGCCAGCACCCCGGCAGGGGGGAACTACGAGCAGTACTTC. Its translation is CASTPAGGNYEQYF.

The gene calls are TRBV5-1 and TRBJ1-1, with TRBD1 matching 9 bases. The CDR3 extends over 14 amino acids. V lost 5 bases and J lost 5; bases outside the gene matches: 7. The germline V gene encodes CDR1 SGHRS and CDR2 YFSETQ. CDR3 amino acids: CASSFNRGRTEAFF. The CDR3 DNA follows: TGCGCCAGCAGTTTCAACAGGGGGCGGACTGAAGCTTTCTTT.

The rearrangement joins TRBV28 to TRBJ1-2, with unresolved D. The V and J ends lost 6 bases and 9 bases respectively, with 20 bases between them. CDR3 length equals 14 residues. The germline gives CDR1 MDHEN, CDR2 SYDVKM. The CDR3: CASRTGSPGGSYTF. The DNA for the CDR3 is TGTGCCAGCAGAACCGGGTCCCCCGGTGGAAGCTACACCTTC.

This clone was picked up one time. The chain employs TRBV6-1 and TRBJ2-5, with 9 bases lining up with TRBD2. V lost 4 bases and J lost 0; bases outside the gene matches: 3. CDR1 is MNHNS, CDR2 SASEGT, per germline. The CDR3 contains 15 residues. CDR3 amino acids: CASSGTSAYQETQYF. For the CDR3, the DNA is TGTGCCAGCAGTGGGACTAGCGCCTACCAAGAGACCCAGTACTTC.

The chain links TRBV11-2 to TRBJ1-2; D is unresolved. The germline gives CDR1 SGHAT, CDR2 FQNNGV. The ends were cut back, 8 bases at V and 1 base at J, with 8 bases in the middle. The CDR3 runs to 12 residues. The CDR3 nucleotides are TGTGCCAGCTCAGGATATAACTATGGCTACACCTTC. This encodes CASSGYNYGYTF.

This chain joins TRBV5-1 and TRBJ1-1; D remains ambiguous. CDR1 is SGHRS, CDR2 YFSETQ, per germline. This CDR3 contains 14 residues. Trimming pared 2 bases from V and 10 bases from J, leaving 18 bases between. The CDR3 is CASSFGTGSLGAFF. CDR3 sequence (DNA): TGCGCCAGCAGCTTTGGAACCGGGAGTCTAGGAGCTTTCTTT.

V is TRBV6-1 and J is TRBJ1-2; possibly TRBD1 for D (5 bases). CDR3 length equals 14 residues. With 0 bases removed from V and 8 bases from J, the gap between germline ends came to 13 bases. Germline CDR1 and CDR2: MNHNS and SASEGT. CDR3 region: CASSEAIRGGGYTF. The CDR3 DNA reads TGTGCCAGCAGTGAAGCAATAAGGGGCGGCGGCTACACCTTC.

The chain is built from TRBV28 and TRBJ1-2, with 10 bases aligning to TRBD1. This CDR3 comprises 14 residues. Looked up from germline, CDR1 is MDHEN and CDR2 is SYDVKM. The ends lost 7 bases at V and 8 bases at J; junction bases unmatched: 10. CDR3 loop: CASTLVRDRGGYTF. The CDR3, as DNA: TGTGCCAGCACCCTCGTCCGGGACAGGGGAGGCTACACCTTC.

The chain links TRBV6-5 to TRBJ2-7; D may be TRBD2 (6 bases). The ends were cut back, 4 bases at V and 7 bases at J, with 11 bases in the middle. The CDR3 has 12 amino acids. CDR1 is MNHEY and CDR2 is SVGAGI in the germline V gene. Here the CDR3 DNA reads TGTGCCAGCAGTTCCTCAGGGAGGGAGCAGTACTTC. Translation: CASSSSGREQYF.

This chain links TRBV28 with TRBJ1-2, with 9 bases aligning to TRBD1. Germline trimming cut 3 bases from V and 8 bases from J; bases unmatched to any gene: 7. The CDR3 is made up of 14 amino acids. Per germline, CDR1 MDHEN and CDR2 SYDVKM. DNA for the CDR3: TGTGCCAGCAGTTTCCGGGACAGGGCGGGCGGCTACACCTTC. It is translated as CASSFRDRAGGYTF.

This clone has only a few counts. This rearrangement joins TRBV6-1 to TRBJ1-1; a possible D gene is TRBD1 (5 bases). The germline gives CDR1 MNHNS, CDR2 SASEGT. Trimming took off 0 bases at V and 11 bases at J, with 10 bases between the two ends. This CDR3 has 12 amino acids. In nucleotides, the CDR3 is TGTGCCAGCAGTGAAGCGCTTGGGGGGGCTTTCTTT. Its translation: CASSEALGGAFF.